A single sample is the source of the 20 T cell receptor beta chains below, sequenced in a study of T-cell reconstitution after alpha-beta-depleted transplantation in children. A TCRbeta library incorporating unique molecular identifiers was prepared. TCRdb re-analysed the PCR reads in MiXCR, keeping a single row per CDR3 protein. Among 300,000 to 350,000 distinct CDR3 sequences listed, about 17% were seen once. This material consisted of PBMCs, mostly from graft donor cells, taken 360 days after TCRalphabeta/CD19-depleted stem cell transplant. Source of these receptors: a male patient between 2 and 9 years old who had a stem cell transplant for acute lymphoblastic leukemia, so the T cells may come from the graft donor.

The chain employs TRBV29-1 and TRBJ2-7, with D possibly matching TRBD2 (5 bases). Per germline, CDR1 SQVTM and CDR2 ANQGSEA. Trimming removed 0 bases at V and 1 base at J, with 13 bases between. This CDR3 has 15 amino acids. CDR3 region: CSVEDKDSSSYEQYF. The CDR3 region has the DNA TGCAGCGTTGAAGATAAGGACTCCTCTTCCTACGAGCAGTACTTC.

The gene calls are TRBV3-1 and TRBJ2-7; no reliable D call. The germline V gene has CDR1 LGHDT and CDR2 YNNKEL (reference sequence). The CDR3 totals 14 residues. V gave up 4 bases and J gave up 3 bases, with 13 bases separating them. In DNA, the CDR3 is TGTGCCAGCAGCCCCGACGTTCGCGGCTACGAGCAGTACTTC. Translation gives CASSPDVRGYEQYF.

This clonotype has only a few counts. The chain has TRBV7-9 and TRBJ2-7; the D gene is possibly TRBD1 (7 bases). There are 12 residues in the CDR3. Germline CDR1 SEHNR, CDR2 FQNEAQ (reference sequence). Trimming stripped 8 bases from V and 5 bases from J, with 13 bases between. This chain's CDR3 is CASAGTVDEQYF. The CDR3 coding sequence is TGTGCCAGCGCGGGGACAGTCGACGAGCAGTACTTC.

The genes are TRBV29-1 and TRBJ2-7; 11 bases fit TRBD2. Germline lookup yields CDR1 SQVTM and CDR2 ANQGSEA. Germline trimming cut 5 bases from V and 6 bases from J; bases unmatched to any gene: 6. The CDR3 is 13 residues long. CDR3 DNA sequence: TGCAGCGTTTTGACTAGCGGGACTCTCGAGCAGTACTTC. Residues: CSVLTSGTLEQYF.

The V and J genes are TRBV5-1 and TRBJ2-1; 8 positions match TRBD1. From germline, CDR1 is SGHRS and CDR2 YFSETQ. This CDR3 comprises 16 residues. V lost 4 bases, J lost 2 bases, and 8 bases stayed unmatched. CDR3 amino acids: CASSPPTGAAYNEQFF. For the CDR3, the DNA is TGCGCCAGCAGCCCACCGACAGGGGCGGCCTACAATGAGCAGTTCTTC.

The V call is TRBV20-1, the J call TRBJ2-5, with 13 positions matching TRBD2. The CDR3 length is 16 residues. V lost 5 bases, J lost 7 bases, and 13 bases stayed unmatched. In germline, CDR1 is DFQATT, CDR2 SNEGSKA (reference sequence). The CDR3 coding sequence is TGCAGTGCTGCCTGGACCGGGACTAGCGGGACCGGGACCCAGTACTTC. This sequence encodes CSAAWTGTSGTGTQYF.

The CDR3 loop is CSATTGSEAQETQYF. In DNA form, the CDR3 reads TGCAGTGCTACTACAGGGAGCGAGGCACAAGAGACCCAGTACTTC. The chain has TRBV20-1 and TRBJ2-5; a weak D match, TRBD1 (6 bases). Looked up from germline, CDR1 is DFQATT and CDR2 is SNEGSKA (reference sequence). V was clipped by 4 bases and J by 2 bases, with 17 bases between them. The CDR3 is 15 amino acids.

This chain joins TRBV28 and TRBJ1-1, with no clear D. Germline assignment: CDR1 MDHEN and CDR2 SYDVKM. Trimming stripped 3 bases from V and 6 bases from J, with 5 bases between. The CDR3 is 11 amino acids. CDR3 residues: CASSFAPEAFF. The CDR3 DNA follows: TGTGCCAGCAGTTTTGCCCCTGAAGCTTTCTTT.

This clonotype was seen ten or more times. V and J are TRBV7-9 and TRBJ1-3, with 8 positions matching TRBD1. The germline V gene encodes CDR1 SEHNR and CDR2 FQNEAQ (reference sequence). This CDR3 is 15 amino acids long. J was trimmed by 4 bases and V by 3 bases; bases with no gene match: 5. CDR3 DNA sequence: TGTGCCAGCAGCTTTCAGGGGGCGGGAGGAAACACCATATATTTT. Translation gives CASSFQGAGGNTIYF.

This clonotype was counted between two and nine times. The rearrangement links TRBV5-1 to TRBJ2-7; maybe TRBD1 (6 bases). Deletions cut 5 bases from V and 3 bases from J, with 12 bases between. CDR1 is SGHRS and CDR2 is YFSETQ in the germline V gene. CDR3 size: 13 residues. The CDR3 is CASRMQGLYEQYF. In DNA, the CDR3 is TGCGCCAGCAGGATGCAGGGGCTCTACGAGCAGTACTTC.

The chain couples TRBV29-1 to TRBJ2-3; TRBD2 matches at 8 bases. The CDR3 sequence is 13 residues long. The J segment lost 2 bases and the V segment lost 7 bases, leaving 5 bases of the junction unmatched. Germline V lookup: CDR1 SQVTM, CDR2 ANQGSEA. In nucleotides, the CDR3 is TGCAGCGGCGAACTAGCGGCCACAGATACGCAGTATTTT. It encodes CSGELAATDTQYF.

This sequence joins TRBV10-3 and TRBJ2-7; possible D gene TRBD2, 5 bases. The CDR3 spans 13 residues. The V gene's germline CDR1 is ENHRY and CDR2 SYGVKD. The V and J ends lost 8 bases and 0 bases respectively, with 11 bases between them. The CDR3 DNA follows: TGTGCCATCCGAGGGCCCAGCTCCTACGAGCAGTACTTC. Amino acid sequence: CAIRGPSSYEQYF.

The count of this clonotype is one. The J gene is TRBJ2-1, the V gene TRBV11-2, with 11 positions matching TRBD1. Germline V lookup: CDR1 SGHAT, CDR2 FQNNGV. The CDR3 sequence is 17 residues long. Trimming took 11 bases from V and 0 from J; bases not matched to a gene: 12. CDR3 sequence (DNA): TGTGCCGGTACCGGGACAGGGGGGATTCCCTCCTACAATGAGCAGTTCTTC. Protein product: CAGTGTGGIPSYNEQFF.

The V call is TRBV6-2 or TRBV6-3, the J call TRBJ2-7; unclear D gene. CDR1 MNHEY and CDR2 SVGEGT come from the germline V gene. V gave up 6 bases and J gave up 5 bases, with 11 bases separating them. This CDR3 contains 12 residues. CDR3 DNA sequence: TGTGCCAGCAGCTCCCTCCGGGACGAGCAGTACTTC. This sequence encodes CASSSLRDEQYF.

The chain uses TRBV18 and TRBJ1-6, with D perhaps matching TRBD1 (6 bases). CDR3 length: 14 amino acids. Germline V gene data show CDR1 as KGHSH and CDR2 as LQKENI. The germline V and J ends were trimmed by 3 bases and 9 bases, with 12 bases remaining between them. The CDR3 bases are TGTGCCAGCTCACCTTTGACAGGCGGTTCACCCCTCCACTTT. It is translated as CASSPLTGGSPLHF.

This clonotype was picked up a small number of times. This rearrangement joins TRBV4-2 to TRBJ2-3; D is undetermined. The CDR3 totals 12 residues. V was trimmed by 4 bases and J by 5 bases, leaving 7 bases between them. CDR1 LGHNA and CDR2 YNFKEQ come from the germline V gene. The CDR3: CASSRQGDTQYF. The DNA for the CDR3 is TGTGCCAGCAGCCGGCAAGGAGATACGCAGTATTTT.

The V and J genes are TRBV12-3 or TRBV12-4 and TRBJ1-2, with a tentative D call TRBD1 (5 bases). The length of the CDR3 is 15 residues. Deletions cut 2 bases from V and 4 bases from J, with 14 bases between. The CDR3 region is CASSLNRRDTYGYTF. CDR3 in DNA: TGTGCCAGCAGTTTAAACAGGAGAGATACCTATGGCTACACCTTC.

This sequence joins TRBV29-1 and TRBJ2-1; unclear D gene. The CDR3 consists of 12 residues. The V gene lost 2 bases and the J gene lost 5 bases, with 7 bases spanning the gap. In germline, CDR1 is SQVTM, CDR2 ANQGSEA. As DNA, the CDR3 is TGCAGCGTTGAAAGAGTGAACAATGAGCAGTTCTTC. Translating gives CSVERVNNEQFF.

The sample holds a few counts of this clonotype. The chain links TRBV12-3 or TRBV12-4 to TRBJ2-7; the D gene is possibly TRBD1 (5 bases). CDR3 length: 16 residues. Trimming cost V 2 bases and J 4 bases, with 18 bases left between them. The CDR3 reads CASSLSTRGTPYEQYF. CDR3 nucleotides: TGTGCCAGCAGTTTAAGCACAAGGGGTACCCCGTACGAGCAGTACTTC.

V is TRBV20-1 and J is TRBJ1-5; TRBD1 matches 7 bases. The germline V gene has CDR1 DFQATT and CDR2 SNEGSKA (reference sequence). V shed 6 bases, J shed 1 base, and the junction held 12 bases outside the gene matches. The CDR3 has 16 residues. Here the CDR3 reads CSAAAGGLQSNQPQHF. The CDR3 bases are TGCAGTGCGGCAGCAGGGGGATTACAGAGCAATCAGCCCCAGCATTTT.